The present T cell receptor beta chain was sequenced within a study of PD-1 blockade in classical Hodgkin lymphoma. As to this clone: Its antigen remains unidentified. One junction end disagrees with the germline gene, perhaps due to a read error.

Data came from immunoSEQ multiplex PCR; TCRdb stores just in-frame clones and leaves some out. Of 3,200 or so clones listed, approximately 75% are singletons. This CDR3 is built from 12 residues. The sample's time point: cycle 4 day 1 (C4D1), after less than 7 weeks of nivolumab. All patients relapsed after autologous stem cell transplantation, and brentuximab vedotin exposure varied. Investigators obtained CD8+ T cells from thawed PBMCs by magnetic negative selection. General study results and limits: Excluded were patients who started nivolumab under 1 year after ASCT, a group that had lower diversity. Those achieving complete response showed baseline diversity like newly diagnosed patients.

Source: CD8+ T cells from blood, taken before the fourth cycle of nivolumab. The genes are TRBV5-7 and TRBJ2-7; D remains ambiguous. TRBV5-7 is identified as an open reading frame with a role that is uncertain. This receptor was obtained from a human donor with classical Hodgkin lymphoma. The CDR3 reads CASSSASPEVFF. The CDR3 bases are TGTGCCAGCAGCTCCGCAAGCCCGGAAGTCTTCTTC.